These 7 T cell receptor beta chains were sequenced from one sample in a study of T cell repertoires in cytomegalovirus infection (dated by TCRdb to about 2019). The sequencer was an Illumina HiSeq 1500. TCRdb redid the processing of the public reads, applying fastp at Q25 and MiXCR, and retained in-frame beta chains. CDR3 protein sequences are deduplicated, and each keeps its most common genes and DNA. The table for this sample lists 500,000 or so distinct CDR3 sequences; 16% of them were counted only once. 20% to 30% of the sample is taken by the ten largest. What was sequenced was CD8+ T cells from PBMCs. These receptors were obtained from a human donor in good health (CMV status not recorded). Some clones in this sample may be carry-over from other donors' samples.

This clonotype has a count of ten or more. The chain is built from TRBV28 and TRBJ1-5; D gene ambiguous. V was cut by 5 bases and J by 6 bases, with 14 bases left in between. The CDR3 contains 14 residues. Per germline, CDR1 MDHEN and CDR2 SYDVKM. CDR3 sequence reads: CASSPPTTVQPQHF. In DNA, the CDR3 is TGTGCCAGCAGTCCCCCGACAACGGTTCAGCCCCAGCATTTT.

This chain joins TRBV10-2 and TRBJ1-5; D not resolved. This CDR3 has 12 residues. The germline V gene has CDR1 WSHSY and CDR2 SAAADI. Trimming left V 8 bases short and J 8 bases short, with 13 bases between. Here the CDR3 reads CASATRPEPQHF. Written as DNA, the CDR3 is TGCGCCAGCGCCACCCGTCCGGAGCCCCAGCATTTT.

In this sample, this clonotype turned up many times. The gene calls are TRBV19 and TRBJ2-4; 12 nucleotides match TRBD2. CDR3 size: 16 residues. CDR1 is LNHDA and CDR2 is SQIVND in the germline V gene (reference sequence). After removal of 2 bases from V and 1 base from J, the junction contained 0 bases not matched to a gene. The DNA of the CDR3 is TGTGCCAGTAGTATAACTAGCGGGGGGGCCAAAAACATTCAGTACTTC. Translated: CASSITSGGAKNIQYF.

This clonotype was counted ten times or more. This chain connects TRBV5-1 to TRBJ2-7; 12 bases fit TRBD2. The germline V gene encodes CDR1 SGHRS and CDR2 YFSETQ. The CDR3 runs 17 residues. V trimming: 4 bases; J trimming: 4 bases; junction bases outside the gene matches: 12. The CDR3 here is CASSPETSGSKLYEQYF. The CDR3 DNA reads TGCGCCAGCAGCCCTGAGACTAGCGGGAGTAAATTGTACGAGCAGTACTTC.

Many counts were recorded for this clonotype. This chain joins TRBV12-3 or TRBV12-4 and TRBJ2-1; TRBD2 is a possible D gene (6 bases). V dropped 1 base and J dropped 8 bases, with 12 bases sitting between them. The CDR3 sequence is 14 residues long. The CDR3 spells CASSLDGSGDEQFF. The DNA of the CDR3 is TGTGCCAGCAGTTTAGACGGGAGCGGCGATGAGCAGTTCTTC.

The chain's CDR3 is CSAPAGGLAYNEQFF. Here the CDR3 DNA reads TGCAGTGCTCCGGCGGGGGGACTAGCCTACAATGAGCAGTTCTTC. The rearrangement joins TRBV20-1 to TRBJ2-1; 8 positions agree with TRBD2. The CDR3 loop spans 15 amino acids. V shed 5 bases, J shed 2 bases, and the junction held 8 bases outside the gene matches. Per germline, CDR1 DFQATT and CDR2 SNEGSKA (reference sequence).

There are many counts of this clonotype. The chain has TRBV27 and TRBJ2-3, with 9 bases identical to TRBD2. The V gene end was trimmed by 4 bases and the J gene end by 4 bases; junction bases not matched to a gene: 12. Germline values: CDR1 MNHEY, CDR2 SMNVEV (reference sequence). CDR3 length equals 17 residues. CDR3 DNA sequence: TGTGCCAGCAGTTCGGATAATAGCGGGAGAAGGGCAGATACGCAGTATTTT. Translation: CASSSDNSGRRADTQYF.